This TCR beta chain was documented in a study of CXCR3-negative and CXCR3-positive naive CD8 T cells. Overall study: Total TRB output reached some 130 million reads, about 1.5 +/- 0.3 million per library.

The study sorted every CD8+ T cell subset in triplicate at 250,000 to 300,000 cells each. General study results and limits: It was found that naive subsets had comparable surface CD5, and TCR strength was inferred from TRB CDR3 properties. Whereas both naive subsets had comparably high diversity, memory CD8+ cells had much lower diversity. Naive cells that were CXCR3-positive had more hydrophobic TRB CDR3s (compared with CXCR3-negative naive cells).

About this clonotype: What it binds is unknown.

Libraries were UMI-labeled 5' RACE TRB cDNA. TCRdb re-called the 5' RACE reads, yielding one record per CDR3 amino acid sequence without DNA. This sample's table reports roughly 130,000 distinct CDR3 sequences. The sample was naive CXCR3+ CD8+ T cells from blood. Specified subset: CD45RO-CCR7+CD27+CD95- naive CD8+ T cells expressing CXCR3 (TNR3+). The TCR was taken from a human donor in good health. Some clones in this sample may be carry-over from other donors' samples.

The CDR3 sequence: CASSPVSEYYGYTF. The J gene is TRBJ1-2, the V gene TRBV6-1. CDR1 MNHNS and CDR2 SASEGT come from the germline V gene. The CDR3 has 14 residues.